Listed below are T cell receptor beta chains from one sample, sequenced in a study of blood T cell repertoires in COVID-19. Repertoires were generated with immunoSEQ multiplex PCR, while TCRdb's copy carries only in-frame clones and drops some. The repertoire holds fewer than 200,000 clones, 80% seen once, with 5.5% to 8.5% in the top ten. Sequencing was done on a sample of peripheral blood. These receptors came from a man between 60 and 75 years old with acute or convalescent COVID-19. CDR3s leave out the opening cysteine and the closing phenylalanine or tryptophan.

v_call	j_call	cdr3_aa
TRBV6-6	TRBJ2-7	ASSQPLQDSSYEQY
TRBV3-1/TRBV3-2	TRBJ2-7	ASSQAGTSGGIISYEQY
TRBV9	TRBJ1-5	ASGGASSNQPQH
TRBV28	TRBJ1-4	ASSMVVGRGDEKLF
TRBV7-2	TRBJ2-5	ASSPTTGVRETQY
TRBV10-3	TRBJ1-1	AIRAGVTEAF
TRBV15	TRBJ1-3	ATSRSLAGGPTGHTIY
TRBV24-1	TRBJ1-5	ATSDLGGSNQPQH
TRBV29-1	TRBJ1-5	SVAPQGAGNQPQH
TRBV11-2	TRBJ1-1	ASSLDLEARGEAF
TRBV7-3	TRBJ2-6	ASSLRGAQANVLT
TRBV6-5	TRBJ2-5	ASSLGPNREETQY
TRBV7-9	TRBJ2-7	ASSTDSTYEQY
TRBV5-1	TRBJ2-3	ASSLASGAGDTQY